Listed here is a single TCR beta chain. This specimen comes from a study of blood T cell repertoires in COVID-19. Turning to the study itself: Both acute and convalescent COVID-19 samples were obtained from the United States, Italy and Spain.

Germline CDR1 reads LNHNV; CDR2 reads YYDKDF (reference sequence). This CDR3 contains 15 residues. V lost 6 bases to trimming and J lost 5 bases; unmatched junction nucleotides: 9. Under the authors' procedure: Reference gene primer amplification in the assay estimated nucleated cell counts. TCRdb keeps only in-frame clones here, not all; method: immunoSEQ multiplex PCR. For V, J and clone size, that table is used; D and trimming come from the DNA. The sample has approximately 260,000 clones, about 89% seen once; the top ten hold 2% to 2.5%. Sequenced input: peripheral blood. The sequence was collected from a man aged 50 or older with acute or convalescent COVID-19. V and J are TRBV15 and TRBJ2-5; 10 positions match TRBD2. The CDR3 coding sequence is TGTGCCACCAGTTCCCGGACTAGCGGAAGGGAGACCCAGTACTTC. It encodes CATSSRTSGRETQYF.